A selection of T cell receptor beta chains follows, all from one sample in a study of technical replicates of blood from several donors. Sequencing used immunoSEQ multiplex PCR; TCRdb keeps in-frame clones, though not all of them. The table has approximately 59,000 clones, 75% to 90% seen once. The sample consisted of PBMCs. The receptors originated from a human donor in good health. Some clones in this sample may be carry-over from other donors' samples. Both conserved end residues are part of each CDR3. A D gene is named only where the DNA matches it firmly.

j_gene	d_gene	v_gene	CDR3aa	CDR3nt
TRBJ2-7	TRBD2	TRBV5-1	CASSLVGGVYEQYF	TGCGCCAGCAGCTTGGTGGGAGGGGTCTACGAGCAGTACTTC
TRBJ2-7	TRBD2	TRBV11-2	CASRGSSGSYEQYF	TGTGCCAGCAGAGGGTCTAGCGGGAGCTACGAGCAGTACTTC
TRBJ2-3	TRBD1	TRBV5-1	CASSWQGEDTQYF	TGCGCCAGCAGCTGGCAGGGGGAAGATACGCAGTATTTT
TRBJ1-4	-	TRBV5-6	CASSLGGVGEKLFF	TGTGCCAGCAGCCTAGGCGGGGTTGGCGAAAAACTGTTTTTT
TRBJ1-2	-	TRBV19	CASSRGQLGTF	TGTGCCAGTAGTAGAGGACAGCTAGGCACCTTC
TRBJ2-1	TRBD1	TRBV27	CASSSDPTGVPRYNEQFF	TGTGCCAGCAGTTCCGACCCTACAGGGGTCCCACGCTACAATGAGCAGTTCTTC
TRBJ2-7	-	TRBV18	CASSSMDVRTSSSQYF	TGTGCCAGCTCCTCAATGGACGTCAGGACAAGCTCGTCGCAGTACTTC
TRBJ1-1	-	TRBV25-1	CASRSSGRGAGTEAFF	TGTGCCAGCAGATCTAGCGGGCGGGGTGCAGGCACTGAAGCTTTCTTT
TRBJ2-1	-	TRBV5-5	CASSFEGSNEQFF	TGTGCCAGCAGCTTTGAGGGTAGCAATGAGCAGTTCTTC
TRBJ2-1	-	TRBV18	CASSPRIRGSIEEFF	TGTGCCAGCTCACCACGGATCCGGGGGTCCATAGAGGAGTTCTTC
TRBJ2-1	-	TRBV30	CAWSKLGGNEQFF	TGTGCCTGGAGCAAACTAGGGGGCAATGAGCAGTTCTTC
TRBJ2-5	TRBD1	TRBV2	CASSTGTGLVGETQYF	TGTGCCAGCAGTACCGGGACAGGCCTAGTTGGAGAGACCCAGTACTTC
TRBJ1-5	-	TRBV4-3	CASSRHRDNLSGPQHF	TGCGCCAGCAGCAGACACCGGGACAACTTATCGGGGCCCCAGCATTTT
TRBJ2-1	TRBD2	TRBV30	CAWTGLAGGYNEQFF	TGTGCCTGGACTGGACTAGCGGGGGGGTACAATGAGCAGTTCTTC
TRBJ1-1	-	TRBV6-6	CASSLPPNTEAFF	TGTGCCAGCAGCCTACCCCCTAACACTGAAGCTTTCTTT
TRBJ1-6	TRBD1	TRBV25-1	CASRGDRAHYNSPLHF	TGTGCCAGCAGAGGGGACAGGGCCCACTATAATTCACCCCTCCACTTT
TRBJ1-2	-	TRBV15	CATSRGGAPVGYTF	TGTGCCACCAGCAGGGGGGGGGCACCGGTTGGCTACACCTTC
TRBJ2-7	TRBD2	TRBV30	CAWSAFSGSYEQYF	TGTGCCTGGAGTGCTTTTAGCGGGAGCTACGAGCAGTACTTC
TRBJ2-7	-	TRBV29-1	CSVKGASYEQYF	TGCAGCGTAAAAGGGGCGTCCTACGAGCAGTACTTC
TRBJ1-2	-	TRBV2	CASSELNYGYTF	TGTGCCAGCAGTGAACTTAACTATGGCTACACCTTC